This T cell receptor beta chain was documented in a study of brain T cells in children with intractable seizures. Points from the study as a whole: Only CDR3 sequence similarity suggested viral specificity, without known HCMV serostatus. Pre-surgery blood may have been undersampled, hiding some clones.

A note on this clone: Its antigen remains unknown.

Sequencing used immunoSEQ multiplex PCR; TCRdb keeps in-frame clones, though not all of them. This sample carries hundreds of thousands of clones, over 90% of them seen once, and the ten largest clones take 5% to 7%. Germline V gene sequence: CDR1 LNHDA, CDR2 SQIVND (reference sequence). Losses at the gene ends were 10 bases for V and 2 bases for J; bases not matched to a gene: 3. The CDR3 has 13 amino acids. The time point was: blood from clinic visit 5 months post-surgery; TSC patient then seizure free. The sequenced cases were selected for having the highest brain T cell transcript signatures. At least one anti-epileptic drug was given before surgery.

The sample here was peripheral blood, taken less than 6 months after surgery. The sequence derives from a boy in the first two years of life with tuberous sclerosis and intractable seizures. The J gene is TRBJ1-4, the V gene TRBV19; 8 bases map to TRBD1. The CDR3, as DNA: TGTGCCACCGCAGGGGGCACTAATGAAAAACTGTTTTTT. Its translation is CATAGGTNEKLFF.